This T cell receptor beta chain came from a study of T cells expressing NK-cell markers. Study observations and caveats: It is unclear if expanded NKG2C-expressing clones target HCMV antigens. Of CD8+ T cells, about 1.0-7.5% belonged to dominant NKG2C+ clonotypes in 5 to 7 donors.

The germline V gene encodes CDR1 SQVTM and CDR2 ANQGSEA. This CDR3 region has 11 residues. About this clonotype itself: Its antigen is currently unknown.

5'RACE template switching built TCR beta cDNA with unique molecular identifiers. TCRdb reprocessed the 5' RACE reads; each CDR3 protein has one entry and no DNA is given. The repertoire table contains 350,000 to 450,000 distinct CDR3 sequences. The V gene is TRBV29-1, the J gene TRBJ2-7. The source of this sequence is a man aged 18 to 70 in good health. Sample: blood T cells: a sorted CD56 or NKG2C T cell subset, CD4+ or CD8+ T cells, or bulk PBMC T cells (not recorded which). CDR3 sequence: CSVASVDEQYF.